Shown below are 11 T cell receptor beta chains from a single sample sequenced in a study of blood T cells in healthy people across ages. For the second PCR, which ran for about 6 to 11 cycles, a sample-barcoded 5' primer and a J-beta primer mix were used. MiXCR, run by TCRdb on the 5' RACE reads, gives a single entry per CDR3 protein. This sample carries about 1.4 million distinct CDR3 sequences, roughly 59% of them seen once, and the ten largest clones take under 8.5%. Input material: blood. These receptors were taken from a man aged 18 to 30 in good health.

This chain uses TRBV5-6 with TRBJ2-6, with a weak D call TRBD1 (6 bases). The V end lost 4 bases, the J end lost 2 bases, and 22 bases lay between the germline ends. CDR1 and CDR2 from the germline V gene are SGHDT and YYEEEE. There are 19 residues in the CDR3. CDR3 amino acids: CASSLRRQAQGAGANVLTF. The DNA of the CDR3 is TGTGCCAGCAGCCTGCGGCGACAGGCCCAAGGTGCTGGGGCCAACGTCCTGACTTTC.

This clonotype was observed a handful of times. The V and J genes are TRBV4-2 and TRBJ2-1, with a tentative D call TRBD2 (6 bases). The CDR3 sequence is 13 residues long. Germline assignment: CDR1 LGHNA and CDR2 YNFKEQ. The V end lost 1 base, the J end lost 14 bases, and 15 bases lay between the germline ends. This CDR3 is CASSQGPTGEEFF. The CDR3 DNA reads as TGTGCCAGCAGCCAAGGGCCAACGGGGGAAGAGTTCTTC.

The V and J genes are TRBV4-2 and TRBJ2-7, with D tentatively TRBD2 (6 bases). From germline, CDR1 is LGHNA and CDR2 YNFKEQ. This CDR3 has 17 residues. Trimming shortened V by 0 bases and J by 3 bases, and 18 bases separated the two germline ends. The CDR3 here is CASSQDNRRGLSYEQYF. In DNA, the CDR3 is TGTGCCAGCAGCCAAGATAATAGGAGGGGCCTAAGCTACGAGCAGTACTTC.

J is TRBJ1-1 and V is TRBV14; D uncertain. CDR3 length equals 13 residues. The V gene lost 3 bases and the J gene lost 0 bases, with 5 bases spanning the gap. Germline V lookup: CDR1 SGHDN, CDR2 FVKESK. This CDR3 is CASSQMMNTEAFF. The CDR3 DNA follows: TGTGCCAGCAGCCAGATGATGAACACTGAAGCTTTCTTT.

This chain uses TRBV4-2 with TRBJ2-3, with 8 bases aligning to TRBD2. Germline CDR1 is LGHNA and CDR2 is YNFKEQ. The CDR3 is made up of 14 amino acids. The V segment lost 6 bases and the J segment 6 bases; nucleotides outside the gene matches: 8. The CDR3, as DNA: TGTGCCAGCAGTATGCTTAGCGGGAACGATACGCAGTATTTT. It yields the protein CASSMLSGNDTQYF.

The V gene is TRBV29-1, the J gene TRBJ2-7; possibly TRBD2 for D (6 bases). Trimming took off 4 bases at V and 4 bases at J, with 14 bases between the two ends. CDR1 SQVTM and CDR2 ANQGSEA come from the germline V gene. The CDR3 runs 13 residues. The CDR3 bases are TGCAGCGTTGCCGGGGGTGAGAATTACGAGCAGTACTTC. This sequence encodes CSVAGGENYEQYF.

The CDR3, as DNA: TGCAGTGCTAGAGCTTATAAGGTCGTCCGTACTGAAGCTTTCTTT. It codes for CSARAYKVVRTEAFF. V is TRBV20-1 and J is TRBJ1-1; D remains ambiguous. CDR3 length: 15 residues. Trimming removed 1 base from V and 5 bases from J, with 17 bases in between. The germline gives CDR1 DFQATT, CDR2 SNEGSKA (reference sequence).

This clonotype was counted between two and nine times. V and J are TRBV20-1 and TRBJ2-7; the match to TRBD2 covers 7 bases. The CDR3 is 11 residues long. Per germline, CDR1 DFQATT and CDR2 SNEGSKA (reference sequence). For the CDR3, the DNA is TGCAGCGGGGGGACTCCTTACGAGCAGTACTTC. This gives the protein CSGGTPYEQYF.

The chain links TRBV27 to TRBJ1-4, with D tentatively TRBD1 (5 bases). The germline V gene encodes CDR1 MNHEY and CDR2 SMNVEV (reference sequence). The CDR3 sequence is 15 residues long. V lost 5 bases, J lost 8 bases, and 18 bases lay in between. CDR3 amino acids: CASSRQGFNQEKLFF. For the CDR3, the DNA is TGTGCCAGCAGTCGTCAGGGCTTCAACCAAGAAAAACTGTTTTTT.

Note on this clonotype: Relative to the germline gene, one junction end is altered; a read error may explain this. This chain joins TRBV4-1 and TRBJ1-4; D is perhaps TRBD1 (6 bases). CDR3 length equals 15 residues. CDR1 and CDR2 (germline): MGHRA, YSYEKL. The CDR3 region is CACSQVGGANEKLFF. The CDR3 region has the DNA TGCGCCTGCAGCCAAGTAGGGGGGGCAAATGAAAAACTGTTTTTT.

This clonotype appeared a single time. This chain connects TRBV6-1 to TRBJ2-7, with TRBD1 matching 7 bases. J lost 4 bases, V lost 7 bases, and 7 bases had no gene match. This CDR3 is 13 amino acids long. Germline lookup yields CDR1 MNHNS and CDR2 SASEGT. The CDR3 here is CASIRGPRYEQYF. In DNA, the CDR3 is TGTGCCAGCATAAGGGGGCCAAGGTACGAGCAGTACTTC.